The sequence of this T cell receptor beta chain was determined in a study of shared clonotypes between healthy human individuals. Donation came from healthy HIV-negative adults that had no recent acute infections or vaccinations. CDR3 length: 15 amino acids. With V trimmed by 6 bases and J by 1 base, 6 bases remained unmatched. Germline V CDR1 and CDR2: SGDLS, YYNGEE. The repertoire was sequenced with immunoSEQ multiplex PCR; TCRdb's copy has only in-frame clones and lacks some. The repertoire includes 550,000 to 700,000 clones, more than 70% of them detected once, and about 1.8% sits in the top ten.

This receptor was obtained from a woman in her twenties or thirties in good health. The sequencing sample was made of memory CD4+ T cells sorted from blood. The subset denotes: CD45RA-negative fraction. The chain recombines TRBV9 with TRBJ2-3, with 9 positions matching TRBD2. The CDR3 DNA is TGTGCCAGCATGGATAGCGGGAGCGGCACAGATACGCAGTATTTT. It is translated as CASMDSGSGTDTQYF. The entire variable domain, with the rest obtained from reference TRBV9 and TRBJ2-3, is as follows: DSGVTQTPKHLITATGQRVTLRCSPRSGDLSVYWYQQSLDQGLQFLIQYYNGEERAKGNILERFSAQQFPDLHSELNLSSLELGDSALYFCASMDSGSGTDTQYFGPGTRLTVL.